One and the same sample provided the 18 T cell receptor beta chains below, sequenced in a study of cytotoxic CD8 clonotypes in ibrutinib-treated CLL. Some clones are missing from TCRdb's copy, which holds only in-frame ones; the method was immunoSEQ multiplex PCR. The repertoire holds 100,000 or so clones, with 58% as singletons. The sample consisted of PBMCs, taken after 24 months of ibrutinib treatment. Receptors were obtained from a human donor with chronic lymphocytic leukemia.

The chain is built from TRBV7-2 and TRBJ2-3; 8 nucleotides match TRBD2. The CDR3 length is 14 residues. The V and J ends lost 4 bases and 4 bases, in that order; junction bases with no gene match: 4. Germline V gene sequence: CDR1 SGHTA, CDR2 FQGNSA. The CDR3 region is CASSSGGPADTQYF. CDR3 sequence (DNA): TGTGCCAGCAGCTCGGGGGGGCCGGCAGATACGCAGTATTTT.

Points on this clone: The germline gene is not matched at one end of the junction; a read error may be the cause. The chain has TRBV29-1 and TRBJ2-7, with D unclear. CDR1 is SQVTM, CDR2 ANQGSEA, per germline. The CDR3 is made up of 12 amino acids. CDR3 in DNA: TGCAGCGTGGAAGACAACTGGAACGAGCAGTACTTC. Its translation: CSVEDNWNEQYF.

This rearrangement joins TRBV7-8 to TRBJ2-3, with TRBD2 matching over 8 bases. The CDR3 is 16 residues long. V trimming: 2 bases; J trimming: 7 bases; junction bases outside the gene matches: 11. Germline V gene sequence: CDR1 SGHVS, CDR2 FQNEAQ. CDR3 sequence (DNA): TGTGCCAGCAGCTTAATAGAGTTAGCGGGGACAAATACGCAGTATTTT. Its translation is CASSLIELAGTNTQYF.

V and J are TRBV4-1 and TRBJ1-6; D is uncertain. The germline CDR1 and CDR2 sequences are MGHRA and YSYEKL. The CDR3 spans 16 residues. Trimming stripped 1 base from V and 10 bases from J, with 17 bases between. DNA of the CDR3: TGCGCCAGCAGCCAAGTTCCTTTCAGAGGGCCCTCACCCCTCCACTTT. Amino acid sequence: CASSQVPFRGPSPLHF.

The chain is built from TRBV6-6 and TRBJ1-2; D is ambiguous. The CDR3 is 8 amino acids. Germline V gives CDR1 MNHNY, CDR2 SVGAGI (reference sequence). The V end lost 7 bases, the J end lost 6 bases, and 0 bases lay between the germline ends. CDR3 amino acids: CASNGYTF. DNA of the CDR3: TGTGCCAGCAATGGCTACACCTTC.

The CDR3 nucleotides read TGTGCCCTTGCCGGGGGCGCTAATAATGAGCAGTTCTTC. The encoded protein is CALAGGANNEQFF. The V and J genes are TRBV6-6 and TRBJ2-1, with D perhaps matching TRBD1 or TRBD2 (6 bases each). CDR3 length equals 13 residues. In germline, CDR1 is MNHNY, CDR2 SVGAGI (reference sequence). V shed 11 bases and J shed 7 bases, with 18 bases lying between them.

The rearrangement joins TRBV10-1 to TRBJ2-7; perhaps TRBD1 as D (6 bases). CDR3 size: 14 residues. The germline gives CDR1 WNHNN, CDR2 SYGVQD (reference sequence). Trimming shortened V by 3 bases and J by 1 base, and 10 bases separated the two germline ends. CDR3 sequence (DNA): TGCGCCAGCAGTGATCGGGACACGTCCTACGAGCAGTACTTC. This gives the protein CASSDRDTSYEQYF.

This clone was seen a handful of times. J is TRBJ2-1 and V is TRBV5-1; D ambiguous. CDR3 size: 14 residues. Trimming shortened V by 0 bases and J by 6 bases, and 10 bases separated the two germline ends. The germline V gene has CDR1 SGHRS and CDR2 YFSETQ. CDR3 sequence reads: CASSLVVTPNEQFF. The CDR3 nucleotides read TGCGCCAGCAGCTTGGTAGTCACCCCCAATGAGCAGTTCTTC. The variable domain in full, completed from reference TRBV5-1 and TRBJ2-1, reads KAGVTQTPRYLIKTRGQQVTLSCSPISGHRSVSWYQQTPGQGLQFLFEYFSETQRNKGNFPGRFSGRQFSNSRSEMNVSTLELGDSALYLCASSLVVTPNEQFFGPGTRLTVL.

This clone was seen more than once but under ten times. The chain employs TRBV30 and TRBJ2-1; D is undetermined. V lost 0 bases, J lost 13 bases, and 13 bases lay in between. CDR1 GTSNPN and CDR2 SVGIG come from the germline V gene (reference sequence). This CDR3 comprises 12 residues. The CDR3 DNA is TGTGCCTGGAGTGTACTTGGGCCACGACAGTTCTTC. This translates into CAWSVLGPRQFF.

This chain links TRBV9 with TRBJ2-1, with D tentatively TRBD2 (5 bases). The CDR3 has 15 residues. Trimming pared 4 bases from V and 7 bases from J, leaving 18 bases between. Germline-derived CDR1 and CDR2 are SGDLS and YYNGEE. Here the CDR3 reads CASSPRGLLGNEQFF. DNA for the CDR3: TGTGCCAGCAGCCCCCGGGGTCTCCTGGGAAATGAGCAGTTCTTC. Using reference TRBV9 and TRBJ2-1 for the parts outside the CDR3, the full variable domain is DSGVTQTPKHLITATGQRVTLRCSPRSGDLSVYWYQQSLDQGLQFLIQYYNGEERAKGNILERFSAQQFPDLHSELNLSSLELGDSALYFCASSPRGLLGNEQFFGPGTRLTVL.

V and J are TRBV5-1 and TRBJ2-1, with TRBD1 matching over 9 bases. The trim removed 4 bases at V and 6 bases at J, leaving 2 bases unmatched. Per germline, CDR1 SGHRS and CDR2 YFSETQ. There are 13 residues in the CDR3. The CDR3 DNA reads as TGCGCCAGCAGCCCGGGACAGGGCAATGAGCAGTTCTTC. Translating gives CASSPGQGNEQFF.

On this clone: One junction end does not reproduce the germline sequence, and a read error may be involved. The V and J genes are TRBV13 and TRBJ2-7; 8 bases are shared with TRBD1. Germline V gene sequence: CDR1 PRHDT, CDR2 FYEKMQ (reference sequence). This CDR3 is built from 15 residues. CDR3 bases: TGTGCCAGCAGGTTAGACAGGGGAGTTTCCTACGAGCAGTACTTC. It is translated as CASRLDRGVSYEQYF.

This rearrangement joins TRBV18 to TRBJ1-1, with D unresolved. The V gene lost 4 bases and the J gene lost 2 bases, with 8 bases spanning the gap. The CDR3 has 13 amino acids. Germline V gives CDR1 KGHSH, CDR2 LQKENI. The CDR3 bases are TGTGCCAGCTCACTCCAGAGAAACACTGAAGCTTTCTTT. Protein sequence: CASSLQRNTEAFF.

This chain joins TRBV6-5 and TRBJ1-5; 9 bases are shared with TRBD1. The germline gives CDR1 MNHEY, CDR2 SVGAGI. Trimming cost V 5 bases and J 7 bases; bases outside gene matches: 6. This CDR3 spans 14 amino acids. The CDR3 loop is CASSTGGGGQPQHF. The CDR3 DNA follows: TGTGCCAGCAGTACAGGGGGCGGAGGGCAGCCCCAGCATTTT.

This clone appeared a few times. The J gene is TRBJ1-3, the V gene TRBV7-2; D possibly corresponds to TRBD1 (6 bases). The germline gives CDR1 SGHTA, CDR2 FQGNSA. The CDR3 spans 16 residues. V lost 1 base and J 0 bases, leaving 10 bases between the germline ends. Here the CDR3 DNA reads TGTGCCAGCAGCTTAGGGGGGCAGTACTCTGGAAACACCATATATTTT. It specifies CASSLGGQYSGNTIYF.

Only a few counts were recorded for this clone. The chain has TRBV16 and TRBJ2-7; 9 bases line up with TRBD1. Germline V gives CDR1 KGHSY, CDR2 FQNENV. V dropped 4 bases and J dropped 5; count of bases not matched to a gene: 6. The CDR3 extends over 14 amino acids. The CDR3 spells CASSPGTGLNEQYF. The CDR3 DNA reads as TGTGCCAGCAGCCCTGGGACAGGGCTGAACGAGCAGTACTTC.

This clone was counted between two and nine times. This sequence joins TRBV9 and TRBJ2-1; D is uncertain. Germline V CDR1 and CDR2: SGDLS, YYNGEE. Between the trimmed V and J ends, which lost 0 bases and 6 bases, there was a span of 7 bases. The CDR3 consists of 13 residues. The CDR3 region is CASSVAAINEQFF. CDR3 coding DNA: TGTGCCAGCAGCGTAGCAGCGATCAATGAGCAGTTCTTC.

The rearrangement joins TRBV10-3 to TRBJ2-7, with TRBD2 identical over 8 bases. Unmatched junction bases numbered 11, after V lost 8 bases and J lost 2 bases. The CDR3 is made up of 15 amino acids. Germline V gene lookup returns CDR1 ENHRY and CDR2 SYGVKD. DNA for the CDR3: TGTGCCATCCAATCAAAGCGGGGGCCTACCTACGAGCAGTACTTC. It yields the protein CAIQSKRGPTYEQYF.